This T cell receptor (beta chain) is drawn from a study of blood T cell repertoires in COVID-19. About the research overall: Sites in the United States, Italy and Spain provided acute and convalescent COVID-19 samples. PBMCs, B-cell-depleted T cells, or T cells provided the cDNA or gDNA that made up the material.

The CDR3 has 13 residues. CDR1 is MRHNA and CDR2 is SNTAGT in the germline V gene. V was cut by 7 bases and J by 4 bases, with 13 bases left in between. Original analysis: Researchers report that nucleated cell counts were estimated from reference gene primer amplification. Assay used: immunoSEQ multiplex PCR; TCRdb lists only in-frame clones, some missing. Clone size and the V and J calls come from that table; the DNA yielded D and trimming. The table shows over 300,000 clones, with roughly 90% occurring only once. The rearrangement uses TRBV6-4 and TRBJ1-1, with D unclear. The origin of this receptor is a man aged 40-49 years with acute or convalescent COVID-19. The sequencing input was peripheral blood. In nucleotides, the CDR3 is TGTGCCAGCACCAATCGGGGTGGCACTGAAGCTTTCTTT. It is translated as CASTNRGGTEAFF.